Here is one T cell receptor (beta chain) with its context. Its antigen is as yet unknown. One junction end disagrees with the germline gene, perhaps due to a read error. This sample is drawn from a study of T cells in localized non-small cell lung cancer. Findings and caveats of the study: In uninvolved adjacent lung, T cell clonality reached its highest value, exceeding tumor.

Some clones are missing from TCRdb's copy, which holds only in-frame ones; the method was immunoSEQ multiplex PCR. The profile shows roughly 26,000 clones, approximately 90% of them singletons. Germline V gives CDR1 SSHAT, CDR2 FNYEAQ (reference sequence). The CDR3 is 15 amino acids. The starting material was peripheral blood, obtained before any cancer treatment. The sequence was obtained from a female donor at least 60 years old with stage II squamous cell lung carcinoma. The rearrangement joins TRBV7-7 to TRBJ2-1; no definite D call. CDR3 loop: CASSLSDVSYNEQFF. DNA for the CDR3: TGTGCTAGCAGCCTCTCGGATGTCTCCTACAATGAGCAGTTCTTC.